This T cell receptor beta chain was captured by sequencing in a study of blood T cell repertoires in COVID-19. Study-wide context: Researchers got acute and convalescent COVID-19 samples from the United States, Italy and Spain. Sources were T cells, B-cell-depleted T cells, or PBMCs; the material itself was cDNA or gDNA.

This CDR3 is 14 amino acids long. Germline V gene lookup returns CDR1 SGHTA and CDR2 FQGNSA. The V end lost 1 base, the J end lost 5 bases, and 11 bases lay between the germline ends. Methods used by the authors: The assay estimated nucleated cells by amplifying reference gene primers. Method: immunoSEQ multiplex PCR; TCRdb's copy keeps in-frame clones and lacks some. V and J calls and clone size are copied from that table; D and trimming were computed from the DNA. Of 200,000 or so clones listed, roughly three quarters are singletons. The sample comprised peripheral blood. The chain employs TRBV7-2 and TRBJ2-5; tentative D call: TRBD2 (6 bases). The sequence derives from a man in his sixties with active or convalescent COVID-19. The CDR3 here is CASSLVFGGETQYF. In DNA form, the CDR3 reads TGTGCCAGCAGCTTAGTATTTGGAGGGGAGACCCAGTACTTC.